This T cell receptor (beta chain) was observed in a study of blood T cell repertoires in COVID-19. Study-wide background: From the United States, Italy and Spain came samples of acute and convalescent COVID-19. T cells, B-cell-depleted T cells, or PBMCs supplied cDNA or gDNA.

The repertoire was sequenced with immunoSEQ multiplex PCR; TCRdb's copy has only in-frame clones and lacks some. The top ten hold around 6.5% of the sample, which has hundreds of thousands of clones, approximately 91% seen once. Germline V CDR1 and CDR2: SGHVS, FNYEAQ. Germline trimming cut 1 base from V and 4 bases from J; bases unmatched to any gene: 6. The length of the CDR3 is 16 residues. This sequence originates from a man aged 60-69 years who had recovered from COVID-19. Specimen: peripheral blood. V and J are TRBV7-6 and TRBJ2-2; 7 nucleotides agree with TRBD2. The CDR3 DNA reads as TGTGCCAGCAGCTTAGTCGCGGGAGAGAGCACCGGGGAGCTGTTTTTT. Translation gives CASSLVAGESTGELFF.